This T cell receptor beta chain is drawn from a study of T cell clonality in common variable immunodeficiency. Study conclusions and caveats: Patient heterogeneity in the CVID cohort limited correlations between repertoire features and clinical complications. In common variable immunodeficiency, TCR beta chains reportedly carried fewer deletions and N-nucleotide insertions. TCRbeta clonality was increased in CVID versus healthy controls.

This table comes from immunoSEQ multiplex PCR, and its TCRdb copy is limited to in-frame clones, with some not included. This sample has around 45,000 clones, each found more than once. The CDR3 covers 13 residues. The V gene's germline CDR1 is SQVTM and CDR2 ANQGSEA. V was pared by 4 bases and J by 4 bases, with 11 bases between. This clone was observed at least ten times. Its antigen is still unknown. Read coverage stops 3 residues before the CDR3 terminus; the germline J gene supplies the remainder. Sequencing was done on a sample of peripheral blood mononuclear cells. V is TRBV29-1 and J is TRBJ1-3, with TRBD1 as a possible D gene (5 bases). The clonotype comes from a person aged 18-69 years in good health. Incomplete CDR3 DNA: TGCAGCGTTGGCGGGGGATCGGGAAACACC. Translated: CSVGGGSGNT. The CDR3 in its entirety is CSVGGGSGNTIYF.